The 26 T cell receptor beta chains below all came from one sample that was sequenced in a study of shared clonotypes between healthy human individuals. This table comes from immunoSEQ multiplex PCR, and its TCRdb copy is limited to in-frame clones, with some not included. There are fewer than 2.5 million clones in the sample; approximately 94% occur only once, and 0.35% to 0.45% lies in the top ten. Sequenced input: naive CD4+ T cells from PBMCs. Specified subset: CD45RA+ positively selected. Receptors were obtained from a man aged 18 to 29 in good health. Some clones in this sample may be carry-over from other donors' samples.

This chain links TRBV18 with TRBJ2-2; D is uncertain. CDR3 length equals 15 residues. CDR1 is KGHSH and CDR2 is LQKENI in the germline V gene. The V and J ends lost 6 bases and 6 bases respectively, with 17 bases between them. The CDR3 DNA is TGTGCCAGCTCTGAAAGGATCACCCCCGCCGGGGAGCTGTTTTTT. This codes for CASSERITPAGELFF.

This clone was found once. The chain uses TRBV7-2 and TRBJ2-3, with D hard to call. V gave up 0 bases and J gave up 5 bases, with 15 bases separating them. The CDR3 totals 16 residues. The germline V gene encodes CDR1 SGHTA and CDR2 FQGNSA. CDR3 in DNA: TGTGCCAGCAGCTTAGCCGGGTCTCTAAGACTAGATACGCAGTATTTT. Translating gives CASSLAGSLRLDTQYF.

The chain is built from TRBV19 and TRBJ2-7, with TRBD1 matching over 8 bases. The CDR3 has 15 amino acids. CDR1 LNHDA and CDR2 SQIVND come from the germline V gene (reference sequence). V lost 5 bases to trimming and J lost 4 bases; unmatched junction nucleotides: 10. CDR3 nucleotides: TGTGCCAGTAGTCTCCCCGGGACAGGTGATTACGAGCAGTACTTC. Amino acid sequence: CASSLPGTGDYEQYF.

The count of this clone is one. The chain carries TRBV7-9 and TRBJ2-1; 13 bases match TRBD2. The CDR3 consists of 16 residues. Trimming at V came to 10 bases and at J to 6 bases, leaving 12 bases not matched to a gene. Germline V gene sequence: CDR1 SEHNR, CDR2 FQNEAQ (reference sequence). The CDR3 DNA reads as TGTGCCACGACAGGGGCCGGGACTAGCGGGACCAATGAGCAGTTCTTC. It encodes CATTGAGTSGTNEQFF. The full variable domain, its missing parts supplied by reference TRBV7-9 and TRBJ2-1, is DTGVSQNPRHKITKRGQNVTFRCDPISEHNRLYWYRQTLGQGPEFLTYFQNEAQLEKSRLLSDRFSAERPKGSFSTLEIQRTEQGDSAMYLCATTGAGTSGTNEQFFGPGTRLTVL.

The gene calls are TRBV6-1 and TRBJ2-7; 8 bases agree with TRBD1. Germline V gene data show CDR1 as MNHNS and CDR2 as SASEGT. J lost 6 bases, V lost 6 bases, and 10 bases had no gene match. This CDR3 comprises 14 residues. CDR3 sequence reads: CASSRTGQASEQYF. The CDR3 nucleotides are TGTGCCAGCAGCCGGACAGGGCAGGCTTCCGAGCAGTACTTC.

V is TRBV5-1 and J is TRBJ2-3; D is unclear. V lost 4 bases and J lost 0, with 15 bases in between. CDR1 is SGHRS, CDR2 YFSETQ, per germline. This CDR3 has 16 amino acids. CDR3 loop: CASSPGIATSTDTQYF. In nucleotides, the CDR3 is TGCGCCAGCAGCCCGGGTATAGCAACTAGCACAGATACGCAGTATTTT.

This clone was counted a few times. The chain is built from TRBV28 and TRBJ1-1; D gene uncertain. Germline CDR1 MDHEN, CDR2 SYDVKM. V gave up 8 bases and J gave up 0 bases, with 10 bases separating them. This CDR3 is 13 amino acids long. The CDR3 bases are TGTGCCAGCCGACCTTACTTGAACACTGAAGCTTTCTTT. It yields the protein CASRPYLNTEAFF.

The rearrangement joins TRBV6-6 to TRBJ2-7; D is possibly TRBD1 or TRBD2 (5 bases each). Germline-derived CDR1 and CDR2 are MNHNY and SVGAGI (reference sequence). The CDR3 covers 14 residues. V gave up 8 bases and J gave up 1 base, with 15 bases separating them. CDR3 DNA: TGTGCCAGCGGGGGACGGATCGAATCCTACGAGCAGTACTTC. Its protein product is CASGGRIESYEQYF.

This sequence joins TRBV7-3 and TRBJ1-1; D remains unclear. V lost 0 bases, J lost 9 bases, and 8 bases lay in between. The germline gives CDR1 SGHTA, CDR2 FQGTGA. This CDR3 has 12 residues. The CDR3 here is CASSLTGSQAFF. The CDR3 DNA sequence: TGTGCCAGCAGCTTAACGGGATCGCAAGCTTTCTTT.

The genes are TRBV15 and TRBJ1-4; D unclear. Trimming stripped 0 bases from V and 10 bases from J, with 9 bases between. This CDR3 has 13 residues. The germline V gene encodes CDR1 LNHNV and CDR2 YYDKDF (reference sequence). CDR3 loop: CATSRDLVGKLFF. The CDR3, as DNA: TGTGCCACCAGCAGAGATCTGGTCGGAAAACTGTTTTTT.

The chain has TRBV5-1 and TRBJ2-2; 9 bases are a match to TRBD2. J lost 9 bases, V lost 4 bases, and 13 bases had no gene match. The CDR3 covers 16 residues. Germline CDR1 SGHRS, CDR2 YFSETQ. CDR3 region: CASSRGLARTSRELFF. Written as DNA, the CDR3 is TGCGCCAGCAGCCGGGGACTAGCACGTACCTCCCGGGAGCTGTTTTTT.

J is TRBJ2-6 and V is TRBV28; 9 nucleotides align to TRBD1. CDR3 length: 17 amino acids. The J segment lost 4 bases and the V segment lost 6 bases, leaving 10 bases of the junction unmatched. Germline CDR1 reads MDHEN; CDR2 reads SYDVKM. Here the CDR3 DNA reads TGTGCCAGCAGCCCGGCCGGGACAGGGACCGGGGCCAACGTCCTGACTTTC. It translates to CASSPAGTGTGANVLTF.

The rearrangement uses TRBV9 and TRBJ2-2, with no clear D. Trimming left V 0 bases short and J 4 bases short, with 13 bases between. The length of the CDR3 is 16 residues. CDR1 and CDR2 from the germline V gene are SGDLS and YYNGEE. The CDR3 DNA is TGTGCCAGCAGCGTAGCTGGGGTAGCAGGCACCGGGGAGCTGTTTTTT. This sequence encodes CASSVAGVAGTGELFF.

The chain has TRBV7-8 and TRBJ2-7, with D unresolved. Trimming stripped 2 bases from V and 2 bases from J, with 16 bases between. This CDR3 is 16 amino acids long. The germline V gene has CDR1 SGHVS and CDR2 FQNEAQ. Here the CDR3 DNA reads TGTGCCAGCAGCTTATCCCCCCAGCGACCACCCTACGAGCAGTACTTC. Amino acid sequence: CASSLSPQRPPYEQYF.

The genes are TRBV18 and TRBJ2-2; 8 nucleotides line up with TRBD2. Germline CDR1 is KGHSH and CDR2 is LQKENI. The CDR3 totals 14 residues. The ends lost 5 bases at V and 6 bases at J; junction bases unmatched: 5. CDR3 nucleotides: TGTGCCAGCTCATCGGGACTAGGCCCCGGGGAGCTGTTTTTT. Protein product: CASSSGLGPGELFF.

Only one count was recorded for this clone. Relative to the germline gene, one junction end is altered; a read error may explain this. The chain uses TRBV5-4 and TRBJ1-5; D not resolved. The CDR3 covers 16 residues. The germline V gene encodes CDR1 SGHNT and CDR2 YYREEE (reference sequence). The CDR3 bases are TGTGCCAGCAGATTGGAGGCCGAGAAGCACGATCAGCCCCAGCATTTT. It encodes CASRLEAEKHDQPQHF.

This clone showed up just once. The chain couples TRBV27 to TRBJ1-5; 7 bases are shared with TRBD1. Trimming removed 9 bases from V and 0 bases from J; junction bases left unmatched: 11. Germline CDR1 MNHEY, CDR2 SMNVEV (reference sequence). The CDR3 has 16 residues. The CDR3 loop reads CARTQGGLPSNQPQHF. The DNA for the CDR3 is TGTGCCAGGACGCAAGGGGGCCTCCCTAGCAATCAGCCCCAGCATTTT.

CDR3 loop: CASRNTGLNQPQHF. CDR3 nucleotide sequence: TGTGCCAGCAGGAATACAGGGCTCAATCAGCCCCAGCATTTT. The rearrangement links TRBV7-2 to TRBJ1-5, with a tentative D call TRBD1 (6 bases). The CDR3 sequence is 14 residues long. The ends were cut back, 6 bases at V and 3 bases at J, with 12 bases in the middle. Germline loops: CDR1 SGHTA, CDR2 FQGNSA. The full variable domain, completed using reference TRBV7-2 and TRBJ1-5, is GAGVSQSPSNKVTEKGKDVELRCDPISGHTALYWYRQSLGQGLEFLIYFQGNSAPDKSGLPSDRFSAERTGGSVSTLTIQRTQQEDSAVYLCASRNTGLNQPQHFGDGTRLSIL.

The chain recombines TRBV5-1 with TRBJ2-7, with 7 bases identical to TRBD2. V lost 6 bases, J lost 6 bases, and 9 bases stayed unmatched. From germline, CDR1 is SGHRS and CDR2 YFSETQ. The length of the CDR3 is 13 residues. In DNA form, the CDR3 reads TGCGCCAGCACCCTCGAGATAGCGGGCGAGCAGTACTTC. This gives the protein CASTLEIAGEQYF.

This chain uses TRBV7-3 with TRBJ2-3, with 11 bases fitting TRBD2. In germline, CDR1 is SGHTA, CDR2 FQGTGA. V lost 5 bases, J lost 4 bases, and 2 bases stayed unmatched. The CDR3 runs 14 residues. In nucleotides, the CDR3 is TGTGCCAGCAGCCGACTAGCGGGATCAGATACGCAGTATTTT. Translating it yields CASSRLAGSDTQYF.

This clone was recorded only once. The V gene is TRBV7-2, the J gene TRBJ1-2, with D uncertain. With 1 base removed from V and 7 bases from J, the gap between germline ends came to 13 bases. CDR1 SGHTA and CDR2 FQGNSA come from the germline V gene. The CDR3 extends over 14 amino acids. Here the CDR3 reads CASSLGLRGFGYTF. In DNA form, the CDR3 reads TGTGCCAGCAGCTTAGGCTTGCGAGGGTTTGGCTACACCTTC.

The chain joins TRBV12-2 to TRBJ1-5; the table's D call TRBD1 went unverified against the DNA. TRBV12-2 is a known pseudogene. The CDR3 runs to 14 residues. CDR3 nucleotide sequence: TGTGCAAGTCGCTCAGGCCGGGACATTCAGCCCCAGCATTTT. As protein: CASRSGRDIQPQHF.

This clone showed up just once. The chain combines TRBV6-5 with TRBJ1-3, with TRBD1 matching over 7 bases. CDR3 length: 15 residues. Per the germline V gene, CDR1 is MNHEY and CDR2 is SVGAGI. V gave up 7 bases and J gave up 0 bases; unmatched junction bases: 6. Written as DNA, the CDR3 is TGTGCCAGCACCAGGGGGTCTTACTCTGGAAACACCATATATTTT. Protein sequence: CASTRGSYSGNTIYF.

V usage is TRBV18 and J usage is TRBJ2-5; tentative D call: TRBD2 (5 bases). The CDR3 totals 18 residues. Per the germline V gene, CDR1 is KGHSH and CDR2 is LQKENI. V lost 3 bases and J lost 1, with 21 bases in between. This CDR3 reads CASSPYEGWLGSQETQYF. CDR3 in DNA: TGTGCCAGCTCACCCTACGAGGGATGGTTAGGGAGCCAAGAGACCCAGTACTTC.

The chain links TRBV2 to TRBJ1-1; D not resolved. The germline V gene encodes CDR1 SNHLY and CDR2 FYNNEI. V lost 4 bases and J lost 4, with 13 bases in between. CDR3 length equals 14 residues. CDR3 in amino acids: CASSVLSTSTEAFF. The DNA for the CDR3 is TGTGCCAGCAGTGTTTTATCTACGTCCACTGAAGCTTTCTTT.

V usage is TRBV11-3 and J usage is TRBJ2-5, with D possibly matching TRBD1 (6 bases). This CDR3 is built from 17 residues. V was clipped by 5 bases and J by 0 bases, with 19 bases between them. Germline CDR1 and CDR2: SGHNT and YENEEA. The CDR3 DNA follows: TGTGCCAGCAGCCGAGGCCAGGGCCAGGGGAACCAAGAGACCCAGTACTTC. Its translation is CASSRGQGQGNQETQYF.